Listed here are 26 T cell receptor beta chains from one sample, sequenced in a study of OX40 agonist ivuxolimab in advanced cancers. To prepare the library, the immunoSEQ multiplex PCR assay was applied. TCRdb provides this immuneACCESS table in a form limited to in-frame rearrangements. Some clones are lacking; in checked studies, under half of them reflect an unresolved V gene, and why the rest are absent is not known. The sample profile shows 45,000 or so clones; 82% of them were found once. The top ten hold roughly 2.2% of the sample. The sequencing used CD4+ or CD8+ T cells sorted from blood, collected in a trial of the OX40 agonist ivuxolimab. Receptors were obtained from an adult with an advanced solid tumor such as melanoma, head and neck, liver or kidney cancer.

The chain is built from TRBV28 and TRBJ2-7; D not certain. V lost 4 bases and J lost 0, with 16 bases in between. Germline V lookup: CDR1 MDHEN, CDR2 SYDVKM. This CDR3 is 16 amino acids long. CDR3 amino acids: CASSSMRQMNSYEQYF. The CDR3 nucleotides are TGTGCCAGCAGTTCCATGCGTCAGATGAACTCCTACGAGCAGTACTTC.

J is TRBJ2-2 and V is TRBV2; 14 nucleotides align to TRBD2. The junction had 4 bases not matched to a gene; V was cut back by 8 bases and J by 5 bases. CDR1 is SNHLY and CDR2 is FYNNEI in the germline V gene. The CDR3 has 15 residues. In DNA form, the CDR3 reads TGTGCCAGCGGCCGACTAGCGGGAGGGACCGGGGAGCTGTTTTTT. Its translation is CASGRLAGGTGELFF.

This clone was seen just once. The chain carries TRBV30 and TRBJ2-1; 8 bases map to TRBD2. Germline CDR1 is GTSNPN and CDR2 is SVGIG (reference sequence). The V and J ends lost 1 base and 2 bases, in that order; junction bases with no gene match: 7. The length of the CDR3 is 16 residues. The CDR3 loop is CAWSGPGLGTYNEQFF. CDR3 DNA sequence: TGTGCCTGGAGTGGACCGGGACTAGGGACCTACAATGAGCAGTTCTTC.

V is TRBV5-5 and J is TRBJ2-5; D remains unclear. The CDR3 runs 13 residues. Germline assignment: CDR1 SGHKS and CDR2 YYEKEE (reference sequence). V lost 0 bases and J lost 2, with 5 bases in between. CDR3 in amino acids: CASSLGSQETQYF. CDR3 in DNA: TGTGCCAGCAGCTTGGGCAGTCAAGAGACCCAGTACTTC.

The rearrangement links TRBV28 to TRBJ2-7, with D possibly TRBD1 on 5 matching bases. Germline CDR1 reads MDHEN; CDR2 reads SYDVKM. This CDR3 is built from 12 residues. Trimming took 2 bases from V and 4 from J, leaving 6 bases between them. The CDR3 region is CASSLQGYEQYF. For the CDR3, the DNA is TGTGCCAGCAGTTTACAGGGTTACGAGCAGTACTTC.

The V gene is TRBV28, the J gene TRBJ1-2; possible D gene TRBD1, 5 bases. The ends were cut back, 3 bases at V and 8 bases at J, with 16 bases in the middle. Per germline, CDR1 MDHEN and CDR2 SYDVKM. The CDR3 consists of 14 residues. CDR3 loop: CASSLIAGQGGYTF. Here the CDR3 DNA reads TGTGCCAGCAGTTTGATAGCGGGGCAGGGAGGCTACACCTTC.

This chain connects TRBV5-8 to TRBJ1-3; D remains unclear. Germline V gene lookup returns CDR1 SGHTS and CDR2 YDEGEE. The V and J ends lost 0 bases and 1 base respectively, with 8 bases between them. The CDR3 loop spans 15 amino acids. The CDR3 reads CASSLEGTSGNTIYF. CDR3 bases: TGTGCCAGCAGCTTGGAGGGCACTTCTGGAAACACCATATATTTT.

This chain links TRBV4-1 with TRBJ1-1; 9 positions match TRBD1. This CDR3 is built from 15 residues. CDR1 is MGHRA and CDR2 is YSYEKL in the germline V gene. V dropped 5 bases and J dropped 4; count of bases not matched to a gene: 8. CDR3 in DNA: TGCGCCAGCAGCTCTGGGACAGGGTTTGGCACTGAAGCTTTCTTT. Translation gives CASSSGTGFGTEAFF.

The chain is built from TRBV4-2 and TRBJ1-5; tentatively, D is TRBD1 (6 bases). The CDR3 has 14 amino acids. Per the germline V gene, CDR1 is LGHNA and CDR2 is YNFKEQ. The germline V and J ends were trimmed by 0 bases and 6 bases, with 9 bases remaining between them. CDR3 sequence reads: CASSQDGRGQPQHF. CDR3 in DNA: TGTGCCAGCAGCCAAGATGGCAGGGGTCAGCCCCAGCATTTT.

The J gene is TRBJ2-7, the V gene TRBV11-3; no definite D call. V was clipped by 3 bases and J by 0 bases, with 9 bases between them. The CDR3 has 14 residues. The V gene's germline CDR1 is SGHNT and CDR2 YENEEA. The CDR3 is CASSLGINSYEQYF. In nucleotides, the CDR3 is TGTGCCAGCAGCTTGGGCATCAACTCCTACGAGCAGTACTTC.

The V and J genes are TRBV27 and TRBJ2-1; TRBD1 is a possible D gene (6 bases). Germline assignment: CDR1 MNHEY and CDR2 SMNVEV (reference sequence). The CDR3 contains 13 residues. Trimming shortened V by 6 bases and J by 10 bases, and 16 bases separated the two germline ends. CDR3 in DNA: TGTGCCAGCAGCTACAGGGTATCAGTCGAGCAGTTCTTC. This codes for CASSYRVSVEQFF.

This chain links TRBV2 with TRBJ2-2; the D is unclear. Germline CDR1 and CDR2: SNHLY and FYNNEI. This CDR3 has 15 amino acids. Trimming took 7 bases from V and 1 from J, leaving 13 bases between them. This CDR3 reads CASTDPGLNTGELFF. The CDR3 DNA reads TGTGCCAGCACAGACCCGGGCCTGAACACCGGGGAGCTGTTTTTT.

The chain carries TRBV18 and TRBJ2-3; D may be TRBD1 or TRBD2 (6 bases each). CDR1 and CDR2 (germline): KGHSH, LQKENI. This CDR3 contains 15 residues. Trimming cost V 2 bases and J 2 bases, with 11 bases left between them. The chain's CDR3 is CASSPSPGATDTQYF. As DNA, the CDR3 is TGTGCCAGCTCACCAAGTCCGGGGGCCACAGATACGCAGTATTTT.

As for this clone: This same CDR3 is encoded by further DNA sequences in the sample. This sequence joins TRBV11-2 and TRBJ1-6; TRBD1 agrees at 7 bases. In germline, CDR1 is SGHAT, CDR2 FQNNGV. The CDR3 has 15 amino acids. The ends lost 6 bases at V and 8 bases at J; junction bases unmatched: 10. Here the CDR3 reads CASRWGAGGHSPLHF. CDR3 coding DNA: TGTGCCAGCAGGTGGGGGGCAGGGGGGCATTCACCCCTCCACTTT.

The chain uses TRBV7-9 and TRBJ2-7, with D tentatively TRBD1 (7 bases). Germline assignment: CDR1 SEHNR and CDR2 FQNEAQ (reference sequence). This CDR3 is 13 amino acids long. Trimming left V 5 bases short and J 1 base short, with 9 bases between. The CDR3 nucleotides are TGTGCCAGCAGCCCAGGGGGGTCCTACGAGCAGTACTTC. Protein sequence: CASSPGGSYEQYF.

This clone was picked up a small number of times. The chain has TRBV2 and TRBJ1-2; D unclear. Per germline, CDR1 SNHLY and CDR2 FYNNEI. This CDR3 is 13 amino acids long. Trimming took off 1 base at V and 5 bases at J, with 8 bases between the two ends. The CDR3 DNA sequence: TGTGCCAGCAGTGAAGTCAGGTTGTATGGCTACACCTTC. Its protein product is CASSEVRLYGYTF.

In this sample, this clone turned up once. V gene TRBV28 combines with J gene TRBJ1-1, with a possible D match to TRBD1 (6 bases). This CDR3 region has 13 residues. The germline V gene has CDR1 MDHEN and CDR2 SYDVKM. V lost 7 bases and J lost 5, with 14 bases in between. CDR3 in DNA: TGTGCCAGCAAAGAGGGGGGAAGTACTGAAGCTTTCTTT. Translated: CASKEGGSTEAFF. Using reference TRBV28 and TRBJ1-1 for the parts outside the CDR3, the full variable domain is DVKVTQSSRYLVKRTGEKVFLECVQDMDHENMFWYRQDPGLGLRLIYFSYDVKMKEKGDIPEGYSVSREKKERFSLILESASTNQTSMYLCASKEGGSTEAFFGQGTRLTVV.

The genes are TRBV5-4 and TRBJ1-1; D may be TRBD1 (5 bases). The V gene lost 3 bases and the J gene lost 3 bases, with 9 bases spanning the gap. Per germline, CDR1 SGHNT and CDR2 YYREEE (reference sequence). The CDR3 loop spans 13 amino acids. DNA for the CDR3: TGTGCCAGCAGCTCCAGGGTCGACACTGAAGCTTTCTTT. This translates into CASSSRVDTEAFF.

In nucleotides, the CDR3 is TGTGCCAGCAAGAGTGGAGTAGAAGATACGCAGTATTTT. This gives the protein CASKSGVEDTQYF. The V call is TRBV13, the J call TRBJ2-3; D is uncertain. Germline CDR1 and CDR2: PRHDT and FYEKMQ (reference sequence). With 7 bases removed from V and 5 bases from J, the gap between germline ends came to 13 bases. CDR3 length equals 13 residues.

This chain joins TRBV5-1 and TRBJ1-2, with TRBD1 as a possible D gene (5 bases). This CDR3 is 15 amino acids long. V lost 4 bases and J lost 3, with 16 bases in between. The germline CDR1 and CDR2 sequences are SGHRS and YFSETQ. The CDR3 DNA reads as TGCGCCAGCAGCCTCACAGTCGGGGCGGACTATGGCTACACCTTC. This encodes CASSLTVGADYGYTF.

This clone showed up just once. The gene calls are TRBV2 and TRBJ2-3; D is perhaps TRBD1 or TRBD2 (5 bases each). The CDR3 runs 15 residues. Trimming removed 7 bases from V and 6 bases from J, with 20 bases in between. Germline V gene data show CDR1 as SNHLY and CDR2 as FYNNEI. DNA of the CDR3: TGTGCCAGCATTCCAGCGGTCGGGGCATCGGATACGCAGTATTTT. Its translation is CASIPAVGASDTQYF.

The chain has TRBV19 and TRBJ1-5; 7 bases map to TRBD1. Looked up from germline, CDR1 is LNHDA and CDR2 is SQIVND (reference sequence). The CDR3 contains 16 residues. The trim removed 4 bases at V and 3 bases at J, leaving 9 bases unmatched. The CDR3 DNA sequence: TGTGCCAGTAGTACCCAAAGACAGGGTAACAATCAGCCCCAGCATTTT. It translates to CASSTQRQGNNQPQHF.

The chain has TRBV11-2 and TRBJ1-4, with D maybe TRBD1 (6 bases). The CDR3 runs to 14 residues. The V end was cut by 3 bases, the J end by 7 bases, with 12 bases between. Germline V gene lookup returns CDR1 SGHAT and CDR2 FQNNGV. DNA for the CDR3: TGTGCCAGCAGCTTCGGACAGAGGGGTGAAAAACTGTTTTTT. This translates into CASSFGQRGEKLFF.

The chain uses TRBV5-1 and TRBJ2-7; 7 bases agree with TRBD1. The junction had 14 bases not matched to a gene; V was cut back by 4 bases and J by 7 bases. The germline gives CDR1 SGHRS, CDR2 YFSETQ. The CDR3 length is 15 residues. The DNA of the CDR3 is TGCGCCAGCAGCGTGCAAGCCGGGACAGCCCAAGAGCAGTACTTC. Its translation: CASSVQAGTAQEQYF.

The rearrangement links TRBV7-9 to TRBJ1-2, with 8 bases matching TRBD1. The CDR3 consists of 15 residues. V gave up 5 bases and J gave up 6 bases; unmatched junction bases: 11. From germline, CDR1 is SEHNR and CDR2 FQNEAQ (reference sequence). This CDR3 is CASSPGQGMIDGYTF. In DNA form, the CDR3 reads TGTGCCAGCAGCCCCGGACAGGGAATGATAGATGGCTACACCTTC.

The chain joins TRBV5-1 to TRBJ2-7; 9 bases are shared with TRBD1. CDR3 length: 14 amino acids. Per germline, CDR1 SGHRS and CDR2 YFSETQ. The V gene end was trimmed by 7 bases and the J gene end by 3 bases; junction bases not matched to a gene: 8. DNA of the CDR3: TGCGCCAGCGCCAAGACAGGGGGAGGCTACGAGCAGTACTTC. Translated: CASAKTGGGYEQYF.